The source of this T cell receptor (beta chain) is a study of T-cell memory formation after mild COVID-19. The CDR3 length is 15 residues. The V gene's germline CDR1 is LNHNV and CDR2 YYDKDF (reference sequence). Deletions cut 0 bases from V and 0 bases from J, with 6 bases between. TCRdb independently ran MiXCR on the 5' RACE reads; one entry per CDR3 protein. The table shows under 300,000 distinct CDR3 sequences, with 8% to 9% occurring only once. This clonotype was detected only a few times. V is TRBV15 and J is TRBJ1-3; the D is unclear. Sequencing was performed on PBMCs or a T cell subset sorted from them (not recorded which). The TCR sequence derives from a man aged 18 to 35 who had mild COVID-19 (a few samples of this study predate the infection). Cell type and time point are not known. CDR3 nucleotide sequence: TGTGCCACCAGCAGAGATCGGGGCTCTGGAAACACCATATATTTT. Amino acid sequence: CATSRDRGSGNTIYF.